What follows are 32 T cell receptor beta chains derived from one specimen sequenced in a study of technical replicates of blood from several donors. The protocol was immunoSEQ multiplex PCR, while the TCRdb copy is restricted to in-frame clones and leaves out a portion. Of around 90,000 clones listed, just under 95% are singletons. Sequenced material: T cells isolated from PBMCs. The source of these receptors is a human donor in good health.

The chain is built from TRBV20-1 and TRBJ1-1; D remains ambiguous. The germline V and J ends were trimmed by 6 bases and 3 bases, with 8 bases remaining between them. Germline CDR1 reads DFQATT; CDR2 reads SNEGSKA (reference sequence). CDR3 length: 11 residues. The CDR3: CSAFSDTEAFF. In DNA form, the CDR3 reads TGCAGTGCCTTTTCGGACACTGAAGCTTTCTTT.

The gene calls are TRBV7-9 and TRBJ2-7; 11 bases are shared with TRBD2. Trimming removed 5 bases from V and 6 bases from J; junction bases left unmatched: 9. The germline V gene has CDR1 SEHNR and CDR2 FQNEAQ (reference sequence). There are 15 residues in the CDR3. In nucleotides, the CDR3 is TGTGCCAGCAGCCCAGGGACTAGCGGAGCCCTCGAGCAGTACTTC. Its protein is CASSPGTSGALEQYF.

J is TRBJ1-4 and V is TRBV6-5; maybe TRBD1 (5 bases). CDR1 is MNHEY, CDR2 SVGAGI, per germline. Trimming pared 2 bases from V and 3 bases from J, leaving 10 bases between. The CDR3 has 15 residues. The CDR3 region has the DNA TGTGCCAGCAGTTACCGAAGGGGCCCTAATGAAAAACTGTTTTTT. Protein sequence: CASSYRRGPNEKLFF.

The CDR3 bases are TGTGCCAGTAGTAACCAAGCGGGAAGTTACAATGAGCAGTTCTTC. Translation gives CASSNQAGSYNEQFF. The chain carries TRBV19 and TRBJ2-1, with 7 positions matching TRBD2. The CDR3 contains 15 residues. J lost 4 bases, V lost 4 bases, and 7 bases had no gene match. The V gene's germline CDR1 is LNHDA and CDR2 SQIVND (reference sequence).

The chain has TRBV5-1 and TRBJ2-7; 8 bases match TRBD1. From germline, CDR1 is SGHRS and CDR2 YFSETQ. V lost 1 base, J lost 6 bases, and 12 bases stayed unmatched. The CDR3 extends over 16 amino acids. Here the CDR3 DNA reads TGCGCCAGCAGCTTGATGAGCAGGGGGCAATTCGGCGAGCAGTACTTC. This sequence encodes CASSLMSRGQFGEQYF.

The V call is TRBV27, the J call TRBJ2-5, with 7 bases lining up with TRBD2. The CDR3 extends over 15 amino acids. CDR1 is MNHEY and CDR2 is SMNVEV in the germline V gene (reference sequence). V trimming: 2 bases; J trimming: 2 bases; junction bases outside the gene matches: 5. CDR3 residues: CASSLAGVLQETQYF. The CDR3 DNA sequence: TGTGCCAGCAGTTTAGCGGGAGTTTTGCAAGAGACCCAGTACTTC.

V usage is TRBV2 and J usage is TRBJ1-2; 9 bases map to TRBD1. CDR3 length equals 14 residues. Germline CDR1 is SNHLY and CDR2 is FYNNEI. Trimming took 1 base from V and 4 from J; bases not matched to a gene: 1. CDR3 loop: CASSEGTGVYGYTF. The CDR3 DNA reads as TGTGCCAGCAGTGAAGGGACAGGGGTCTATGGCTACACCTTC.

This clone was counted a single time. This chain uses TRBV25-1 with TRBJ1-2; D is perhaps TRBD1 (5 bases). The CDR3 sequence is 15 residues long. V was pared by 5 bases and J by 3 bases, with 16 bases between. CDR1 is MGHDK, CDR2 SYGVNS, per germline. The CDR3 protein is CASSLTGVGDYGYTF. CDR3 bases: TGTGCCAGCAGTCTGACGGGGGTCGGGGACTATGGCTACACCTTC.

V and J are TRBV29-1 and TRBJ2-1; D unresolved. Per germline, CDR1 SQVTM and CDR2 ANQGSEA. The CDR3 has 13 amino acids. V dropped 4 bases and J dropped 0 bases, with 7 bases sitting between them. This CDR3 reads CSVVTASYNEQFF. CDR3 bases: TGCAGCGTTGTAACAGCCTCCTACAATGAGCAGTTCTTC.

The chain combines TRBV4-1 with TRBJ2-4; 10 nucleotides line up with TRBD1. The CDR3 contains 17 residues. Trimming took 1 base from V and 8 from J; bases not matched to a gene: 11. The germline V gene encodes CDR1 MGHRA and CDR2 YSYEKL. CDR3 coding DNA: TGCGCCAGCAGCCAAGGGGAAAGGACAGGGGGTTGGGACATTCAGTACTTC. This codes for CASSQGERTGGWDIQYF.

A few counts support this clone. V gene TRBV6-4 combines with J gene TRBJ2-3; 12 positions match TRBD2. CDR3 length equals 16 residues. The trim removed 0 bases at V and 4 bases at J, leaving 2 bases unmatched. CDR1 MRHNA and CDR2 SNTAGT come from the germline V gene. CDR3 loop: CASSDSASGGADTQYF. The CDR3 DNA sequence: TGTGCCAGCAGTGACTCTGCTAGCGGGGGGGCAGATACGCAGTATTTT.

This clone occurred once. The chain joins TRBV4-1 to TRBJ2-7; the match to TRBD2 covers 8 bases. The V gene's germline CDR1 is MGHRA and CDR2 YSYEKL. The V gene end was trimmed by 7 bases and the J gene end by 3 bases; junction bases not matched to a gene: 5. The CDR3 loop spans 13 amino acids. The CDR3 DNA follows: TGCGCCAGCACTCCCGCGGGGGGCTACGAGCAGTACTTC. Translation gives CASTPAGGYEQYF.

The chain joins TRBV5-1 to TRBJ2-1; 9 bases agree with TRBD2. Germline CDR1 is SGHRS and CDR2 is YFSETQ. V lost 0 bases to trimming and J lost 9 bases; unmatched junction nucleotides: 7. This CDR3 contains 15 residues. This chain's CDR3 is CASSLVAGGLGEQFF. The CDR3 nucleotides read TGCGCCAGCAGCTTGGTGGCGGGGGGGCTAGGTGAGCAGTTCTTC.

The chain combines TRBV11-1 with TRBJ1-1; D unresolved. Germline loops: CDR1 SGHAT, CDR2 FQDESV (reference sequence). The V and J ends lost 0 bases and 5 bases respectively, with 13 bases between them. The CDR3 has 15 amino acids. The CDR3 sequence is CASSLAESGRTEAFF. The CDR3 DNA follows: TGTGCCAGCAGCTTAGCGGAGTCGGGGAGGACTGAAGCTTTCTTT.

This clone was detected once. This rearrangement joins TRBV30 to TRBJ1-5, with D possibly TRBD1 on 6 matching bases. Trimming removed 3 bases at V and 3 bases at J, with 18 bases between. The CDR3 totals 16 residues. Germline V CDR1 and CDR2: GTSNPN, SVGIG (reference sequence). CDR3 sequence reads: CAWRPEGRGNNQPQHF. As DNA, the CDR3 is TGTGCCTGGAGACCCGAGGGCAGGGGTAACAATCAGCCCCAGCATTTT.

V is TRBV5-1 and J is TRBJ1-6; D unresolved. V lost 7 bases to trimming and J lost 7 bases, with 15 bases between them. Germline V gene data show CDR1 as SGHRS and CDR2 as YFSETQ. This CDR3 is built from 14 residues. The CDR3 DNA sequence: TGCGCCAGCTATTCGGGGAGTTCCAATTCACCCCTCCACTTT. Protein sequence: CASYSGSSNSPLHF.

The rearrangement joins TRBV6-5 to TRBJ1-2, with a weak D call TRBD1 (5 bases). The germline CDR1 and CDR2 sequences are MNHEY and SVGAGI. There are 13 residues in the CDR3. V was pared by 8 bases and J by 3 bases, with 13 bases between. The CDR3 sequence is CASSIWGDYGYTF. CDR3 bases: TGTGCCAGCTCGATCTGGGGGGACTATGGCTACACCTTC.

The V call is TRBV7-9, the J call TRBJ2-1; a weak D match, TRBD2 (5 bases). V was clipped by 3 bases and J by 7 bases, with 16 bases between them. The CDR3 covers 15 residues. The germline gives CDR1 SEHNR, CDR2 FQNEAQ (reference sequence). The CDR3 sequence is CASSFIRGSENEQFF. The CDR3 DNA is TGTGCCAGCAGCTTTATAAGAGGGAGCGAGAATGAGCAGTTCTTC.

The chain links TRBV7-3 to TRBJ2-2; TRBD2 is a possible D gene (6 bases). Trimming removed 4 bases from V and 0 bases from J, with 9 bases in between. Germline CDR1 and CDR2: SGHTA and FQGTGA. The CDR3 is 15 residues long. CDR3 DNA: TGTGCCAGCAGCTCCGGGACTGCGAACACCGGGGAGCTGTTTTTT. Translation gives CASSSGTANTGELFF. The full variable domain, rest sourced from reference TRBV7-3 and TRBJ2-2, is GAGVSQTPSNKVTEKGKYVELRCDPISGHTALYWYRQSLGQGPEFLIYFQGTGAADDSGLPNDRFFAVRPEGSVSTLKIQRTERGDSAVYLCASSSGTANTGELFFGEGSRLTVL.

The chain combines TRBV2 with TRBJ2-1; 11 nucleotides line up with TRBD1. Germline CDR1 reads SNHLY; CDR2 reads FYNNEI. V was pared by 2 bases and J by 8 bases, with 2 bases of the junction left unmatched. This CDR3 is 14 amino acids long. In nucleotides, the CDR3 is TGTGCCAGCAGTGAACGGACAGGGGGCTATGAGCAGTTCTTC. This codes for CASSERTGGYEQFF.

This chain connects TRBV11-2 to TRBJ2-1; TRBD2 aligns across 13 bases. The germline V gene has CDR1 SGHAT and CDR2 FQNNGV. This CDR3 has 18 residues. V lost 4 bases and J lost 9; bases outside the gene matches: 15. CDR3 amino acids: CASSSRLITSGRAREQFF. CDR3 DNA sequence: TGTGCCAGCAGCTCACGGCTCATTACTAGCGGGAGGGCCCGTGAGCAGTTCTTC.

The chain has TRBV29-1 and TRBJ1-3; perhaps TRBD1 as D (6 bases). The V gene lost 7 bases and the J gene lost 0 bases, with 13 bases spanning the gap. This CDR3 spans 14 amino acids. Germline V lookup: CDR1 SQVTM, CDR2 ANQGSEA. The CDR3 DNA is TGCAGCGGCAGCGGGGGGGCCTCTGGAAACACCATATATTTT. Its translation: CSGSGGASGNTIYF.

The chain links TRBV5-1 to TRBJ1-2, with 9 positions matching TRBD1. The CDR3 is 15 residues long. Looked up from germline, CDR1 is SGHRS and CDR2 is YFSETQ. With 0 bases clipped from V and 4 bases from J, the junction kept 4 bases outside the gene matches. The CDR3 loop is CASSLEGQGTYGYTF. CDR3 sequence (DNA): TGCGCCAGCAGCTTGGAGGGACAGGGAACCTATGGCTACACCTTC.

The chain carries TRBV5-4 and TRBJ2-3; TRBD2 agrees at 7 bases. The trim removed 2 bases at V and 7 bases at J, leaving 10 bases unmatched. CDR1 and CDR2 from the germline V gene are SGHNT and YYREEE (reference sequence). This CDR3 contains 15 residues. In DNA form, the CDR3 reads TGTGCCAGCAGCTTCTCCGGGACTATCGGGTATACGCAGTATTTT. It encodes CASSFSGTIGYTQYF.

This clone showed up just once. The chain employs TRBV5-6 and TRBJ1-1; D perhaps matches TRBD1 (6 bases). The CDR3 spans 17 residues. Germline assignment: CDR1 SGHDT and CDR2 YYEEEE. V gave up 4 bases and J gave up 6 bases, with 25 bases separating them. CDR3 sequence: CASSPIVGRGLSAEAFF. For the CDR3, the DNA is TGTGCCAGCAGCCCGATAGTCGGGCGGGGGCTTTCCGCTGAAGCTTTCTTT.

This chain joins TRBV5-1 and TRBJ2-2, with TRBD1 matching over 7 bases. From germline, CDR1 is SGHRS and CDR2 YFSETQ. The CDR3 runs to 16 residues. The V and J ends lost 4 bases and 1 base, in that order; junction bases with no gene match: 7. The CDR3 region has the DNA TGCGCCAGCAGCCGCTACGGGACAGAGAACACCGGGGAGCTGTTTTTT. It yields the protein CASSRYGTENTGELFF.

V usage is TRBV27 and J usage is TRBJ2-6; tentative D call: TRBD2 (6 bases). V was trimmed by 6 bases and J by 1 base, leaving 16 bases between them. This CDR3 region has 17 residues. The germline CDR1 and CDR2 sequences are MNHEY and SMNVEV (reference sequence). The CDR3 loop reads CASRAVGLRSGANVLTF. CDR3 in DNA: TGTGCCAGCAGGGCGGTGGGACTCAGATCTGGGGCCAACGTCCTGACTTTC. Looking up the rest from reference TRBV27 and TRBJ2-6 gives the full variable domain: EAQVTQNPRYLITVTGKKLTVTCSQNMNHEYMSWYRQDPGLGLRQIYYSMNVEVTDKGDVPEGYKVSRKEKRNFPLILESPSPNQTSLYFCASRAVGLRSGANVLTFGAGSRLTVL.

The V gene is TRBV5-4, the J gene TRBJ2-5; maybe TRBD2 (5 bases). Per the germline V gene, CDR1 is SGHNT and CDR2 is YYREEE (reference sequence). V dropped 0 bases and J dropped 5 bases, with 8 bases sitting between them. The CDR3 extends over 13 amino acids. Here the CDR3 DNA reads TGTGCCAGCAGCTTGGTGGAGGCGGAGACCCAGTACTTC. This encodes CASSLVEAETQYF.

V and J are TRBV7-8 and TRBJ2-7, with TRBD1 identical over 11 bases. Germline trimming cut 0 bases from V and 2 bases from J; bases unmatched to any gene: 3. Germline V gives CDR1 SGHVS, CDR2 FQNEAQ. There are 16 residues in the CDR3. CDR3 sequence reads: CASSLADRGLPYEQYF. DNA of the CDR3: TGTGCCAGCAGCTTAGCGGACAGGGGGCTACCCTACGAGCAGTACTTC.

The chain couples TRBV10-2 to TRBJ2-3, with TRBD2 matching over 11 bases. The trim removed 6 bases at V and 0 bases at J, leaving 2 bases unmatched. The CDR3 is 15 amino acids. The germline V gene encodes CDR1 WSHSY and CDR2 SAAADI. CDR3 nucleotide sequence: TGCGCCAGCAGCCTAGCGGGGGGCAGCACAGATACGCAGTATTTT. Amino acid sequence: CASSLAGGSTDTQYF.

The chain joins TRBV28 to TRBJ1-5; tentative D call: TRBD1 (6 bases). This CDR3 is 12 amino acids long. The V gene lost 4 bases and the J gene lost 5 bases, with 6 bases spanning the gap. Germline CDR1 and CDR2: MDHEN and SYDVKM. This CDR3 is CASSSGDQPQHF. The CDR3, as DNA: TGTGCCAGCAGTTCAGGGGATCAGCCCCAGCATTTT.

V and J are TRBV27 and TRBJ2-7, with no clear D. CDR1 is MNHEY and CDR2 is SMNVEV in the germline V gene (reference sequence). V was pared by 3 bases and J by 3 bases, with 9 bases between. This CDR3 is built from 13 residues. The CDR3 reads CASSFSTNYEQYF. The CDR3 region has the DNA TGTGCCAGCAGTTTTTCGACAAACTACGAGCAGTACTTC.